This T cell receptor (beta chain) was identified during a study of T cell responses to AZD1222 COVID-19 vaccine. Study outcomes and limitations: Spike-spanning, vaccine-associated CD4 TCRs were dominant at 160-218 and 743-854.

There are 14 residues in the CDR3. In germline, CDR1 is SGHKS, CDR2 YYEKEE (reference sequence). Between the trimmed V and J ends, which lost 5 bases and 8 bases, there was a span of 17 bases. A word on this clone: Its target is not known.

Libraries were prepared by immunoSEQ multiplex PCR; TCRdb keeps only in-frame clonotypes and omits some of them. The profile shows about 120,000 clones, over 75% of them singletons. The source of this sequence is an adult in good health. Material: peripheral blood, obtained on day 0 of AZD1222 vaccination. The V and J genes are TRBV5-5 and TRBJ2-1; tentative D call: TRBD1 (5 bases). CDR3 in DNA: TGTGCCAGCAGGCTCCAAGGGGAATTAGATGAGCAGTTCTTC. It translates to CASRLQGELDEQFF.